The sequence of this TCR beta chain was determined in a study of cytomegalovirus exposure and HLA in healthy donors. Whole-study findings and limits: Most observed TCR sequences were rare, whereas some public TCRs were detected in many donors. The later analysis indicated that the majority of CMV-associated TCR beta chains appeared HLA-restricted.

The germline CDR1 and CDR2 sequences are SGHNT and YENEEA. This CDR3 has 15 residues. V was cut by 0 bases and J by 8 bases, with 14 bases left in between. The PCR was carried out with 60 Vbeta primers and 13 Jbeta primers. This table comes from immunoSEQ multiplex PCR, and its TCRdb copy is limited to in-frame clones, with some not included. The repertoire holds roughly 200,000 clones, with roughly 80% as singletons. Turning to this clone: As yet, its antigen is unknown.

Sequenced sample: PBMCs. The receptor was derived from a man in his fifties or sixties in good health and CMV-seronegative. This chain joins TRBV11-3 and TRBJ2-1; a possible D gene is TRBD2 (5 bases). The CDR3 coding sequence is TGTGCCAGCAGCTTAGAGGTGGGAGTCACGTATGAGCAGTTCTTC. It codes for CASSLEVGVTYEQFF.